Presented here are 11 T cell receptor beta chains from one specimen sequenced in a study of T cell repertoires and HLA-DP antigens. Repertoires were generated with immunoSEQ multiplex PCR, while TCRdb's copy carries only in-frame clones and drops some. Among fewer than 75,000 clones listed, about four fifths were seen once. Their cognate antigens are unknown. Material for sequencing was CD4+ T cells from PBMCs. All receptors come from a man between 60 and 70 years old in good health and CMV-seronegative.

The CDR3 sequence: CASSIEGSAGQPQHF. The CDR3 DNA reads as TGTGCCAGTAGTATAGAAGGTAGCGCTGGTCAGCCCCAGCATTTT. The chain has TRBV19 and TRBJ1-5; D not resolved. V gave up 0 bases and J gave up 6 bases, with 12 bases separating them. This CDR3 region has 15 residues. Germline CDR1 is LNHDA and CDR2 is SQIVND (reference sequence).

The chain uses TRBV9 and TRBJ2-3; TRBD2 matches 9 bases. V lost 0 bases and J lost 14; bases outside the gene matches: 4. This CDR3 is 12 amino acids long. Germline CDR1 SGDLS, CDR2 YYNGEE. CDR3 coding DNA: TGTGCCAGCAGCGTAGAGAGCGGGGGGCTGTATTTT. Residues: CASSVESGGLYF.

The rearrangement uses TRBV9 and TRBJ2-2, with TRBD2 matching 11 bases. V trimming: 2 bases; J trimming: 3 bases; junction bases outside the gene matches: 3. Germline V CDR1 and CDR2: SGDLS, YYNGEE. This CDR3 is built from 16 residues. CDR3 sequence (DNA): TGTGCCAGCAGCGTTAGCGGGAGGGAATACACCGGGGAGCTGTTTTTT. This sequence encodes CASSVSGREYTGELFF.

This chain joins TRBV5-6 and TRBJ1-1, with 7 bases lining up with TRBD1. The CDR3 length is 17 residues. After removal of 3 bases from V and 0 bases from J, the junction contained 11 bases not matched to a gene. Germline V gene sequence: CDR1 SGHDT, CDR2 YYEEEE. This CDR3 reads CASSSTGRGVLNTEAFF. The CDR3 DNA reads as TGTGCCAGCAGCTCGACAGGGAGAGGGGTCTTGAACACTGAAGCTTTCTTT.

The sample holds a few counts of this clone. The gene calls are TRBV5-1 and TRBJ2-3; D remains unclear. Trimming shortened V by 5 bases and J by 0 bases, and 10 bases separated the two germline ends. The CDR3 totals 14 residues. Germline V gives CDR1 SGHRS, CDR2 YFSETQ. CDR3 DNA: TGCGCCAGCAGGAGTTATTCTAGCACAGATACGCAGTATTTT. It codes for CASRSYSSTDTQYF.

J is TRBJ2-5 and V is TRBV4-1; tentative D call: TRBD2 (6 bases). CDR1 and CDR2 from the germline V gene are MGHRA and YSYEKL. This CDR3 has 18 residues. Trimming removed 1 base at V and 1 base at J, with 19 bases between. CDR3 residues: CASSQGVPLGLAQETQYF. The CDR3 bases are TGCGCCAGCAGCCAAGGGGTCCCGTTGGGACTGGCCCAAGAGACCCAGTACTTC.

The chain links TRBV29-1 to TRBJ1-4, with TRBD1 as a possible D gene (5 bases). The germline gives CDR1 SQVTM, CDR2 ANQGSEA. The CDR3 has 13 amino acids. Deletions cut 3 bases from V and 7 bases from J, with 12 bases between. The CDR3 DNA sequence: TGCAGCGTTGATGGGGGGGACGGTGAAAAACTGTTTTTT. Residues: CSVDGGDGEKLFF.

The CDR3 nucleotides read TGTGCCAGCAGCCAAGAATGGTCGGGCTCTGGAAACACCATATATTTT. Protein product: CASSQEWSGSGNTIYF. The chain joins TRBV4-2 to TRBJ1-3; D is undetermined. This CDR3 contains 16 residues. CDR1 and CDR2 (germline): LGHNA, YNFKEQ. Trimming shortened V by 0 bases and J by 0 bases, and 9 bases separated the two germline ends.

This chain links TRBV19 with TRBJ2-2; D possibly uses TRBD1 or TRBD2 (7 bases each). The CDR3 runs to 14 residues. The germline V gene encodes CDR1 LNHDA and CDR2 SQIVND (reference sequence). V was shortened by 6 bases and J by 6 bases, with 14 bases between the two germline ends. The CDR3 reads CASRLQGRAGELFF. The DNA for the CDR3 is TGTGCCAGTAGGCTACAGGGGAGGGCCGGGGAGCTGTTTTTT.

This clone was counted once. The chain links TRBV21-1 to TRBJ2-7; the table gives TRBD2 as D, unverified against the DNA. TRBV21-1 is annotated as a pseudogene. This CDR3 is 16 amino acids long. DNA of the CDR3: TGTGCCAGCAGCTTTGGCCCGGGGGGAAGCTCCTACGAGCAGTACGTC. Its protein is CASSFGPGGSSYEQYV.

The chain links TRBV27 to TRBJ1-2, with TRBD1 identical over 7 bases. In germline, CDR1 is MNHEY, CDR2 SMNVEV (reference sequence). There are 13 residues in the CDR3. J was trimmed by 4 bases and V by 5 bases; bases with no gene match: 4. The CDR3 sequence: CASSPGQIYGYTF. The CDR3 DNA reads as TGTGCCAGCAGTCCGGGACAGATCTATGGCTACACCTTC.